This T cell receptor beta chain appears in the sequencing data of a study of OX40 agonist ivuxolimab in advanced cancers. Turning to the study itself: The treatment was a fully human IgG2 OX40 agonist, ivuxolimab. Partial responses occurred in Three dose-escalation patients, one with hepatocellular carcinoma and two with cutaneous melanoma.

Study-wide points: Fewer expanded clones were found on average in CD4+ than in CD8+ T cells. Expanded peripheral T cells had an undetermined antigen specificity.

The data were produced by immunoSEQ multiplex PCR, yet TCRdb's version contains in-frame clones alone and is incomplete. This table holds some 18,000 clones, under 90% found once. Remarks on this clone: The antigen remains undetermined.

This sample comprised CD4+ or CD8+ T cells sorted from blood, obtained in a trial of the OX40 agonist ivuxolimab. The TCR was taken from an adult with an advanced solid tumor such as melanoma, head and neck, liver or kidney cancer.

The CDR3 nucleotides are TGTGCCAGCAGTTTACTCGGGGAGATCTACGAGCAGTACTTC. As protein: CASSLLGEIYEQYF. The V call is TRBV28, the J call TRBJ2-7; D is possibly TRBD2 (5 bases). The CDR3 length is 14 residues. CDR1 MDHEN and CDR2 SYDVKM come from the germline V gene. Trimming cost V 2 bases and J 3 bases, with 11 bases left between them.